Below, 7 T cell receptor beta chains from the same sample are listed, as sequenced in a study of CXCR3-negative and CXCR3-positive naive CD8 T cells (dated by TCRdb to the late 2010s). The reads were generated on a NextSeq 550. The Human TCR Profiling Kit (MiLaboratory) was used to prepare UMI-labeled 5' RACE TRB cDNA libraries. Following TCRdb reprocessing, every CDR3 protein sequence forms one entry, and DNA is not provided. The sample table holds more than 35,000 distinct CDR3 sequences. The biggest ten clones account for around 13% of the sample. The sequenced material came from memory CD8+ T cells from blood. This sample's cell subset or site label indicates: conventional CD8+ memory T cells (TMEM), sorted as controls. These TCRs come from a human donor in good health. Some clones in this sample may be carry-over from other donors' samples.

The genes are TRBV11-2 and TRBJ2-3; TCRdb gives TRBD1 as the D gene, but with no DNA this cannot be confirmed. CDR3 length equals 13 residues. Germline values: CDR1 SGHAT, CDR2 FQNNGV. CDR3 residues: CASSLVDRDTQYF.

Here the CDR3 reads CAISGAGSAKNIQYF. The V and J genes are TRBV10-3 and TRBJ2-4; checking the TCRdb D call of TRBD2 is not possible without DNA. In germline, CDR1 is ENHRY, CDR2 SYGVKD. CDR3 length: 15 residues.

The rearrangement links TRBV27 to TRBJ2-7; checking the TCRdb D call of TRBD2 is not possible without DNA. This CDR3 region has 15 residues. In germline, CDR1 is MNHEY, CDR2 SMNVEV (reference sequence). This chain's CDR3 is CASSLSGPSSYEQYF.

The chain carries TRBV5-1 and TRBJ2-7. Germline values: CDR1 SGHRS, CDR2 YFSETQ. The CDR3 contains 13 residues. The chain's CDR3 is CASSQTPSYEQYF.

The rearrangement links TRBV28 to TRBJ2-7. The CDR3 is made up of 14 amino acids. In germline, CDR1 is MDHEN, CDR2 SYDVKM. The CDR3 reads CASSAVGGLYEQYF. Full variable domain (missing parts from reference TRBV28 and TRBJ2-7): DVKVTQSSRYLVKRTGEKVFLECVQDMDHENMFWYRQDPGLGLRLIYFSYDVKMKEKGDIPEGYSVSREKKERFSLILESASTNQTSMYLCASSAVGGLYEQYFGPGTRLTVT.

The chain employs TRBV29-1 and TRBJ2-1; TCRdb lists TRBD1, though no DNA is available to test this call. This CDR3 region has 14 residues. Germline lookup yields CDR1 SQVTM and CDR2 ANQGSEA. The CDR3: CSVEDRQGAYEQFF.

The chain employs TRBV14 and TRBJ2-1; the D call of TRBD1 rests on TCRdb alone, since no DNA is present to check it. CDR1 SGHDN and CDR2 FVKESK come from the germline V gene. CDR3 length: 14 amino acids. The CDR3 region is CASSRGQGGNEQFF.